The 10 T cell receptor beta chains given below trace back to one sample, sequenced in a study of beta chain features in type 1 diabetes. Expressed TCRB transcripts were sequenced, since all the RNA that had been isolated was reverse transcribed. Here immunoSEQ multiplex PCR was the method, and the copy in TCRdb shows in-frame clones only, minus some. The repertoire includes hundreds of thousands of clones, roughly a sixth of them detected once, and about 0.087% sits in the top ten. The sample taken for sequencing was naive CD4+ T cells from blood. The receptors shown here come from a man aged 18 to 35 in good health.

This clone was detected only once. This chain connects TRBV7-2 to TRBJ2-2, with 7 bases fitting TRBD2. CDR3 length: 17 amino acids. The J segment lost 4 bases and the V segment lost 1 base, leaving 9 bases of the junction unmatched. Per the germline V gene, CDR1 is SGHTA and CDR2 is FQGNSA. The CDR3 here is CASSLEASGISTGELFF. DNA of the CDR3: TGTGCCAGCAGCTTAGAGGCTAGCGGTATAAGCACCGGGGAGCTGTTTTTT.

This clone has more than one count but fewer than ten. The chain employs TRBV7-9 and TRBJ1-4, with D uncertain. The germline gives CDR1 SEHNR, CDR2 FQNEAQ (reference sequence). The CDR3 spans 18 residues. V was shortened by 5 bases and J by 3 bases, with 22 bases between the two germline ends. The CDR3 is CASSPRTGREGANEKLFF. CDR3 coding DNA: TGTGCCAGCAGCCCCAGGACGGGTAGAGAAGGTGCTAATGAAAAACTGTTTTTT.

This clone appeared a few times. The chain employs TRBV7-9 and TRBJ2-7; TRBD2 matches 10 bases. Per germline, CDR1 SEHNR and CDR2 FQNEAQ (reference sequence). Trimming at V came to 0 bases and at J to 1 base, leaving 9 bases not matched to a gene. The CDR3 loop spans 18 amino acids. DNA of the CDR3: TGTGCCAGCAGCTTAGCCACTAGCGGGAAGAAGGGTTCCTACGAGCAGTACTTC. As protein: CASSLATSGKKGSYEQYF.

This clone was seen a handful of times. This chain uses TRBV28 with TRBJ2-1, with 11 nucleotides matching TRBD2. V lost 6 bases to trimming and J lost 9 bases; unmatched junction nucleotides: 7. Germline V gene sequence: CDR1 MDHEN, CDR2 SYDVKM. The CDR3 has 14 residues. CDR3 in DNA: TGTGCCAGCAGGCATAGCGGGAGGGCCCTTGAGCAGTTCTTC. Translating it yields CASRHSGRALEQFF.

The chain carries TRBV14 and TRBJ1-2; no definite D call. This CDR3 comprises 13 residues. V was shortened by 5 bases and J by 1 base, with 8 bases between the two germline ends. Germline-derived CDR1 and CDR2 are SGHDN and FVKESK. CDR3 sequence reads: CASSADLNYGYTF. DNA for the CDR3: TGTGCCAGCAGCGCGGACCTTAACTATGGCTACACCTTC.

The chain links TRBV5-1 to TRBJ2-3; TRBD1 matches at 10 bases. The CDR3 runs 14 residues. V dropped 5 bases and J dropped 3; count of bases not matched to a gene: 3. The germline CDR1 and CDR2 sequences are SGHRS and YFSETQ. As DNA, the CDR3 is TGCGCCAGCAGACGGGACAGGGGAACAGATACGCAGTATTTT. This translates into CASRRDRGTDTQYF.

This sequence joins TRBV15 and TRBJ1-1; D gene uncertain. The CDR3 runs 13 residues. V was trimmed by 0 bases and J by 7 bases, leaving 9 bases between them. Germline V gene sequence: CDR1 LNHNV, CDR2 YYDKDF (reference sequence). This CDR3 is CATSRDPGLEAFF. CDR3 DNA sequence: TGTGCCACCAGCAGAGATCCGGGTCTTGAAGCTTTCTTT.

This clone was detected a few times. This chain links TRBV27 with TRBJ1-2, with TRBD1 matching 7 bases. CDR1 and CDR2 from the germline V gene are MNHEY and SMNVEV (reference sequence). V shed 8 bases, J shed 4 bases, and the junction held 13 bases outside the gene matches. This CDR3 is built from 15 residues. CDR3 nucleotide sequence: TGTGCCAGCTTGGGGACAGCCCCGAGCCCCTATGGCTACACCTTC. Translating gives CASLGTAPSPYGYTF.

This clone was observed a few times. The chain links TRBV5-5 to TRBJ2-5; tentatively, D is TRBD1 (5 bases). Trimming took off 0 bases at V and 0 bases at J, with 15 bases between the two ends. Germline V gives CDR1 SGHKS, CDR2 YYEKEE (reference sequence). This CDR3 region has 17 residues. The CDR3 is CASSLDQLRVYQETQYF. CDR3 nucleotides: TGTGCCAGCAGCTTGGATCAACTCAGGGTTTACCAAGAGACCCAGTACTTC.

The chain joins TRBV10-3 to TRBJ2-7, with D hard to call. The V and J ends lost 5 bases and 3 bases respectively, with 14 bases between them. This CDR3 has 14 amino acids. CDR1 and CDR2 from the germline V gene are ENHRY and SYGVKD. The CDR3: CAISSRIMGYEQYF. The CDR3 coding sequence is TGTGCCATCAGTTCTCGAATTATGGGCTACGAGCAGTACTTC.